Each of the 10 T cell receptor beta chains below was sequenced from the same sample in a study of T cells in Graves' hyperthyroidism and ophthalmopathy. Researchers took RNA transcripts and amplified the TCR beta CDR3 regions from them. Using the HTBI primer set, a first-round RT-PCR was run on the TCR CDR3. TCRdb processed the multiplex PCR reads anew with MiXCR; each CDR3 protein has one entry. The table includes 200,000 to 250,000 distinct CDR3 sequences, around 24% detected once. What was sequenced was blood. The receptors here all came from a woman in her thirties or forties with Graves' ophthalmopathy.

The rearrangement joins TRBV11-2 to TRBJ2-7, with a tentative D call TRBD2 (5 bases). The CDR3 covers 14 residues. V was shortened by 3 bases and J by 1 base, with 10 bases between the two germline ends. Germline assignment: CDR1 SGHAT and CDR2 FQNNGV. The CDR3 region has the DNA TGTGCCAGCAGCTTGAGGGCGGTTTCCTACGAGCAGTACTTC. It codes for CASSLRAVSYEQYF.

This clonotype was recorded many times. This sequence joins TRBV20-1 and TRBJ2-3; possibly TRBD2 for D (6 bases). The germline gives CDR1 DFQATT, CDR2 SNEGSKA (reference sequence). Trimming left V 6 bases short and J 2 bases short, with 18 bases between. This CDR3 comprises 15 residues. The CDR3 loop is CSAEGRNHFTDTQYF. The CDR3 bases are TGCAGTGCGGAGGGACGGAACCACTTCACAGATACGCAGTATTTT.

This clonotype was counted many times. The chain joins TRBV4-2 to TRBJ1-1; TRBD1 matches at 7 bases. Germline V gene lookup returns CDR1 LGHNA and CDR2 YNFKEQ. The CDR3 is 14 amino acids. V shed 1 base, J shed 5 bases, and the junction held 4 bases outside the gene matches. In DNA, the CDR3 is TGTGCCAGCAGCCAAGGGGACAGTTCGACTGAAGCTTTCTTT. Translating it yields CASSQGDSSTEAFF.

This clonotype was seen ten or more times. This chain uses TRBV7-3 with TRBJ2-2; D remains unclear. Germline CDR1 reads SGHTA; CDR2 reads FQGTGA. The CDR3 runs 15 residues. V lost 6 bases and J lost 1, with 12 bases in between. Here the CDR3 DNA reads TGTGCCAGCAGTCCGTTAATACAGAACACCGGGGAGCTGTTTTTT. Its protein is CASSPLIQNTGELFF.

This clonotype was observed many times. The V and J genes are TRBV7-9 and TRBJ2-5; no clear D. From germline, CDR1 is SEHNR and CDR2 FQNEAQ (reference sequence). The CDR3 has 14 amino acids. Trimming left V 2 bases short and J 1 base short, with 8 bases between. The CDR3, as DNA: TGTGCCAGCAGCTTAAGTGGATCCCAAGAGACCCAGTACTTC. Protein product: CASSLSGSQETQYF. Looking up the rest from reference TRBV7-9 and TRBJ2-5 gives the full variable domain: DTGVSQNPRHKITKRGQNVTFRCDPISEHNRLYWYRQTLGQGPEFLTYFQNEAQLEKSRLLSDRFSAERPKGSFSTLEIQRTEQGDSAMYLCASSLSGSQETQYFGPGTRLLVL.

At least ten counts were recorded for this clonotype. The rearrangement joins TRBV28 to TRBJ2-7; unclear D gene. Germline V lookup: CDR1 MDHEN, CDR2 SYDVKM. The CDR3 has 11 amino acids. Trimming removed 6 bases at V and 3 bases at J, with 6 bases between. The CDR3 bases are TGTGCCAGCAGAGAAGGCTACGAGCAGTACTTC. Its protein is CASREGYEQYF.

This sequence joins TRBV19 and TRBJ1-5; a weak D match, TRBD1 (6 bases). CDR1 and CDR2 from the germline V gene are LNHDA and SQIVND (reference sequence). The V end lost 0 bases, the J end lost 4 bases, and 13 bases lay between the germline ends. The CDR3 covers 16 residues. The CDR3 reads CASSIDDGTLNQPQHF. The CDR3 DNA reads as TGTGCCAGTAGTATAGATGATGGGACACTGAATCAGCCCCAGCATTTT.

This clonotype occurred many times. The chain carries TRBV27 and TRBJ2-2; D remains ambiguous. Germline V gene lookup returns CDR1 MNHEY and CDR2 SMNVEV (reference sequence). Trimming removed 6 bases at V and 8 bases at J, with 13 bases between. The CDR3 spans 13 residues. As DNA, the CDR3 is TGTGCCAGCAGCCACTTCGGCCGGGGGGAGCTGTTTTTT. This translates into CASSHFGRGELFF.

V gene TRBV6-1 combines with J gene TRBJ2-7, with 7 bases fitting TRBD2. Losses at the gene ends were 7 bases for V and 6 bases for J; bases not matched to a gene: 12. The CDR3 extends over 14 amino acids. Germline lookup yields CDR1 MNHNS and CDR2 SASEGT. The CDR3 sequence: CASMPGGGYGEQYF. The CDR3 DNA is TGTGCCAGCATGCCCGGGGGAGGGTATGGCGAGCAGTACTTC.

In this sample, this clonotype turned up many times. This rearrangement joins TRBV6-5 to TRBJ1-2; D is unresolved. Trimming left V 5 bases short and J 2 bases short, with 6 bases between. The CDR3 runs to 12 residues. Germline values: CDR1 MNHEY, CDR2 SVGAGI. CDR3 nucleotides: TGTGCCAGCAGTCCCGGGAACTATGGCTACACCTTC. Translated, it gives CASSPGNYGYTF.